This TCR beta chain was documented in a study of memory CD4+ T cells and cytomegalovirus serostatus (dated by TCRdb to between 2017 and 2020). Broadly, across the study: The cohort included around 35 healthy adults from Belgium, of whom 9 were CMV seropositive and about 25 were CMV seronegative. To replicate a published TCR-based CMV serostatus classifier, the researchers sequenced the CD4+ memory TCRbeta repertoires of a Belgian cohort whose cytomegalovirus serostatus was known. The paper as a whole reports these results and caveats: Only CD4+CD45RO+ memory cells were sequenced, unlike the original study, which covered naive and memory CD4+ and CD8+ populations. For predicting CMV serostatus, the median bootstrapped AUC was approximately 0.95 using the original framework and around 0.9 using a US-trained random forest. On the Belgian cohort, the classifier built on the original framework reached a median bootstrapped AUC of around 0.95, with a 95% CI of 0.76-1.00. The results were read as suggesting that the CMV-associated TCR signature is, for the most part, present in the CD4+ memory repertoire. Of 164 previously reported CMV-associated TCRbeta sequences, about 68 appeared in the CD4+ memory repertoires, each in one to five individuals.

For this clone: Its recognized antigen is unknown. No base quality information exists; no much larger clone differs at one position.

Single viable CD3+CD4+CD8-CD45RO+ cells were sorted as memory CD4+ T cells on a FACSAria II. CMV serostatus was determined using a Roche Elecsys assay that detects serum IgG against CMV pp150, pp28, p38 and p52. Once the samples were thawed, total CD4+ T cells were enriched through positive selection using CD4 magnetic microbeads. Samples originated from another study that specifically interrogated the CD4+ T cell memory repertoire. Following standard operating procedures, peripheral blood mononuclear cells were isolated and cryopreserved, while serum was kept at -80 degrees C. The staining used CD3-PerCP (BW264/56), CD4-APC (RPA-T4), CD45RO-PE (UCHT1) and CD8-Pacific Orange (3B5) antibodies, and Sytox blue was used to exclude non-viable cells. Genomic DNA was extracted from sorted cells with the Quick-DNA Microprep Kit. TCRbeta DNA was amplified with the immunoSEQ hsTCRbeta kit following the manufacturer's protocol. An Illumina MiSeq instrument was used to sequence the TCRbeta libraries. Turning to the authors' computational methods: Once out-of-frame sequences had been removed, 2,204,828 distinct TCRbeta sequences were left, which works out to an average of approximately 72,000 per individual. Each individual was scored according to the count of more than 150 previously reported CMV-associated TCRbeta sequences and the total productive distinct TCRbeta count. A beta-binomial model was reimplemented in Python, and random forests from scikit-learn, run with default parameters, were trained on data from the US cohort. Classifier performance on the Belgian cohort was reported as the median AUC with percentile confidence intervals calculated over 10,000 bootstrap iterations. TCRdb took this table from immuneACCESS and kept in-frame rearrangements with V and J called. Such tables lack part of the clones; where checked against another copy, unresolved V genes explain under half of the gap, and the rest is unexplained. The DNA was the basis for D and trimming; V, J and clone size are from that table. This sample has fewer than 40,000 clones in its table, and 70% to 85% of those were observed once. The ten top clones hold approximately 5.3% of the sample.

The source of this sequence is an adult in good health and CMV-seropositive. The specimen sequenced was memory CD4+ T cells from blood.

The DNA sequence reads TGTGCCAGCACCCTGTCGGGTAATTCACCCCTCCACTTT. It specifies CASTLSGNSPLHF. The rearrangement combines TRBV28 with TRBJ1-6; no D segment can be confidently identified. The germline V gene specifies MDHEN as CDR1 and SYDVKM as CDR2. The CDR3, from cysteine to phenylalanine, totals 13 residues. Here the CDR3 DNA is all that survives: 39 bases in frame from base 1. V lost 7 bases and J lost 6 bases; the stretch between them is 10 bases long.